This TCR beta chain emerged from a study of blood T cell repertoires in COVID-19. About the research overall: Some COVID-19 samples were acute and others convalescent; all came from the United States, Italy and Spain. In each case, the material was cDNA or gDNA derived from T cells, B-cell-depleted T cells, or PBMCs.

The CDR3 length is 16 residues. Germline-derived CDR1 and CDR2 are SNHLY and FYNNEI. The V end was cut by 5 bases, the J end by 4 bases, with 18 bases between. As originally analysed: Estimates of nucleated cell counts were drawn from the amplification of reference gene primers. Sequenced by immunoSEQ multiplex PCR; TCRdb stores in-frame clones only, minus some. D and trimming come from the DNA, and the V and J calls and clone size come from that table. This table has roughly 3,300 clones, around 80% appearing once. The sample was peripheral blood. This TCR was recovered from a human donor in a cohort sampled during active COVID-19. The chain combines TRBV2 with TRBJ1-5; a possible D gene is TRBD1 (6 bases). The CDR3 nucleotides are TGTGCCAGCAGTTACGGGACACTAAATCTTAATCAGCCCCAGCATTTT. It translates to CASSYGTLNLNQPQHF.